Listed below are T cell receptor beta chains from one sample, sequenced in a study of chronic HIV infection and antiretroviral therapy. One entry per CDR3 protein, called by TCRdb with MiXCR from the 5' RACE reads. Of about 48,000 distinct CDR3 sequences listed, over 15% are singletons. The sequencing input was peripheral blood. These receptors all come from an adult who had HIV and had not received antiretroviral therapy, or was an uninfected healthy control (not recorded which). Each CDR3 is given with its conserved first and last residue. Each record gives: J gene, D gene, CDR3 length, clone size, V gene, CDR3 protein, CDR3 DNA. The D gene is left open where the match is weak. The size entry is marked missing in some rows and otherwise reads once, few, many or a size class.

>TRBJ1-2|.|13|.|TRBV12-3/TRBV12-4
CDSSSPPGDGYTF
TGTGACAGCAGTAGCCCGCCGGGTGATGGCTACACCTTC
>TRBJ1-4|.|14|few|TRBV7-9
CASSAGQESRKLFF
TGTGCCAGCAGCGCGGGGCAGGAATCGAGAAAACTGTTTTTT
>TRBJ2-5|TRBD2|15|.|TRBV7-3
CASSLGGRVQETQYF
TGTGCCAGCAGCTTAGGCGGGAGGGTCCAAGAGACCCAGTACTTC
>TRBJ1-5|.|14|few|TRBV28
CASSLRGYNQPQHF
TGTGCCAGCAGTTTAAGGGGTTACAATCAGCCCCAGCATTTT
>TRBJ2-7|.|14|.|TRBV4-1
CASSQTGRPREQYF
TGCGCCAGCAGCCAAACGGGACGACCGAGAGAGCAGTACTTC
>TRBJ2-5|.|14|.|TRBV4-1
CASSQMRGQETQYF
TGCGCCAGCAGCCAAATGCGGGGACAAGAGACCCAGTACTTC
>TRBJ2-1|TRBD1|15|few|TRBV28
CASSSRDRAYNEQFF
TGTGCCAGCAGTTCTCGGGACAGGGCCTACAATGAGCAGTTCTTC
>TRBJ2-5|.|15|.|TRBV11-1
CASSPSPMEEETQYF
TGTGCCAGCAGCCCCTCTCCAATGGAAGAAGAGACCCAGTACTTC
>TRBJ1-5|TRBD1|15|few|TRBV11-1
CASSPGTGSNQPQHF
TGTGCCAGCAGCCCTGGGACAGGGAGCAATCAGCCCCAGCATTTT
>TRBJ1-5|.|12|many|TRBV29-1
CSVGGHNQPQHF
TGCAGCGTTGGAGGGCACAATCAGCCCCAGCATTTT
>TRBJ1-1|.|14|.|TRBV5-1
CASRDGGLNTEAFF
TGCGCCAGCAGAGACGGAGGACTGAACACTGAAGCTTTCTTT
>TRBJ1-3|.|16|.|TRBV6-5
CASRNPGRRSGNTIYF
TGTGCCAGCAGAAACCCGGGACGGCGCTCTGGAAACACCATATATTTT
>TRBJ1-1|.|11|few|TRBV21-1
CASSIYRGAFF
TGTGCCAGCAGCATCTACAGGGGGGCTTTCTTT
>TRBJ1-4|.|15|few|TRBV5-6
CASSSPGRGDEKLFF
TGTGCCAGCAGCTCCCCCGGGCGAGGGGATGAAAAACTGTTTTTT
>TRBJ2-7|.|14|once|TRBV4-1
CASSLRTGRYEQYF
TGCGCCAGCAGCCTTCGGACGGGGAGGTACGAGCAGTACTTC
>TRBJ1-2|.|12|.|TRBV2
CASSDSFNGYTF
TGTGCCAGCTCGGACAGCTTCAATGGCTACACCTTC
>TRBJ2-5|.|15|.|TRBV4-1
CASSQDRGIQETQYF
TGCGCCAGCAGCCAAGATAGAGGCATCCAAGAGACCCAGTACTTC
>TRBJ2-7|.|16|.|TRBV29-1
CSALRGAGRGSYEQYF
TGCAGCGCCCTACGGGGGGCGGGGAGGGGCTCCTACGAGCAGTACTTC
>TRBJ2-7|.|13|.|TRBV7-9
CASSSEGGGEQYF
TGTGCCAGCAGCTCCGAGGGTGGGGGGGAGCAGTACTTC
>TRBJ2-5|.|15|few|TRBV28
CASTIGLARWGTQYF
TGTGCCAGCACCATAGGGCTAGCGCGCTGGGGGACCCAGTACTTC
>TRBJ2-5|.|12|.|TRBV29-1
CSVDGSGETQYF
TGCAGCGTTGATGGCTCCGGAGAGACCCAGTACTTC
>TRBJ2-2|.|12|few|TRBV7-8
CASKTNTGELFF
TGTGCCAGCAAGACGAACACCGGGGAGCTGTTTTTT
>TRBJ1-1|.|14|few|TRBV5-1
CASSFNARGTEAFF
TGCGCCAGCAGCTTCAACGCACGGGGAACTGAAGCTTTCTTT
>TRBJ2-3|.|12|few|TRBV29-1
CSVEEAPDTQYF
TGCAGCGTCGAAGAGGCCCCAGATACGCAGTATTTT
>TRBJ1-2|.|13|.|TRBV29-1
CSVSDADPYGYTF
TGCAGCGTTTCCGATGCGGACCCCTATGGCTACACCTTC
>TRBJ2-3|.|13|once|TRBV7-3
CASSSEGADTQYF
TGTGCCAGCAGTTCCGAGGGGGCAGATACGCAGTATTTT
>TRBJ1-3|.|16|.|TRBV15
CATSTLEPGAGNTIYF
TGTGCCACCAGCACCCTCGAACCAGGGGCTGGAAACACCATATATTTT
>TRBJ1-1|.|14|few|TRBV5-1
CASSSRGWGTEAFF
TGCGCCAGCAGCTCTAGGGGGTGGGGCACTGAAGCTTTCTTT
>TRBJ2-5|.|14|.|TRBV28
CASSGDASQETQYF
TGTGCCAGCAGTGGAGACGCTAGCCAAGAGACCCAGTACTTC
>TRBJ2-1|.|16|.|TRBV7-3
CASSLGRRSAVGEQFF
TGTGCCAGCAGCTTAGGTCGGCGGAGTGCCGTGGGTGAGCAGTTCTTC
>TRBJ1-5|.|15|.|TRBV7-8
CASSRTPSSNQPQHF
TGTGCCAGCAGCAGGACACCCTCTAGCAATCAGCCCCAGCATTTT
>TRBJ2-1|TRBD2|16|once|TRBV3-1
CASSHRLAGGLNEQFF
TGTGCCAGCAGCCACCGACTAGCGGGAGGGTTGAATGAGCAGTTCTTC
>TRBJ2-5|TRBD2|14|few|TRBV29-1
CSVGRTSFQETQYF
TGCAGCGTTGGACGGACTAGTTTCCAAGAGACCCAGTACTTC
>TRBJ2-2|.|11|.|TRBV29-1
CSAENTGELFF
TGCAGCGCTGAGAACACCGGGGAGCTGTTTTTT
>TRBJ2-3|TRBD2|15|.|TRBV28
CASSPFSGSTDTQYF
TGTGCCAGCAGTCCCTTTAGCGGGAGCACAGATACGCAGTATTTT
>TRBJ1-4|TRBD1|15|.|TRBV5-6
CASSLPGQVGEKLFF
TGTGCCAGCAGCTTGCCGGGACAGGTGGGGGAAAAACTGTTTTTT
>TRBJ2-7|.|13|few|TRBV20-1
CSAIYMSSYEQYF
TGCAGTGCCATATATATGAGCTCCTACGAGCAGTACTTC
>TRBJ2-7|.|15|once|TRBV18
CASSPGLTSSYEQYF
TGTGCCAGCTCACCGGGACTTACGAGCTCCTACGAGCAGTACTTC
>TRBJ2-3|TRBD1|13|few|TRBV29-1
CSVTGGITDTQYF
TGCAGCGTGACAGGGGGTATCACAGATACGCAGTATTTT
>TRBJ2-7|.|14|.|TRBV29-1
CSVVGDRPLYEQYF
TGCAGCGTGGTGGGAGACCGGCCTCTCTACGAGCAGTACTTC
>TRBJ2-7|TRBD2|15|.|TRBV2
CASSAEIAGGPEQYF
TGTGCCAGCAGTGCGGAAATAGCGGGAGGGCCCGAGCAGTACTTC
>TRBJ1-1|.|14|few|TRBV25-1
CASSSAGRGTEAFF
TGTGCCAGCAGTTCTGCGGGTCGCGGCACTGAAGCTTTCTTT
>TRBJ1-2|.|14|few|TRBV10-3
CAISDLAAAGGYTF
TGTGCCATCAGTGATCTTGCTGCCGCTGGTGGCTACACCTTC
>TRBJ2-1|.|14|.|TRBV4-1
CASSQDLPDRGQFF
TGCGCCAGCAGCCAAGATCTACCGGACCGGGGGCAGTTCTTC
>TRBJ2-7|.|14|few|TRBV4-1
CASSPPGSTYEQYF
TGCGCCAGCAGCCCCCCTGGCAGTACCTACGAGCAGTACTTC
>TRBJ1-6|.|12|.|TRBV29-1
CSVGTDNSPLHF
TGCAGCGTTGGTACAGATAATTCACCCCTCCACTTT
>TRBJ2-5|.|15|.|TRBV20-1
CSAPGRSMMTVTQYF
TGCAGTGCTCCGGGACGTTCGATGATGACGGTGACCCAGTACTTC
>TRBJ2-1|TRBD2|18|.|TRBV28
CASSFLSGRGSSYNEQFF
TGTGCCAGCAGTTTCTTAAGCGGGAGGGGAAGCTCCTACAATGAGCAGTTCTTC
>TRBJ1-2|.|14|few|TRBV11-2
CASSWGGSNYGYTF
TGTGCCAGCAGCTGGGGGGGCAGTAACTATGGCTACACCTTC
>TRBJ2-3|.|12|few|TRBV5-1
CASSPPSDTQYF
TGCGCCAGCAGCCCTCCCTCAGATACGCAGTATTTT
>TRBJ2-1|TRBD2|15|few|TRBV6-6
CASSYPGLAGVEQFF
TGTGCCAGCAGTTACCCAGGACTAGCGGGAGTTGAGCAGTTCTTC
>TRBJ1-3|.|16|.|TRBV11-2
CASSFGAGPSGNTIYF
TGTGCCAGCAGCTTTGGGGCAGGTCCTTCTGGAAACACCATATATTTT
>TRBJ2-3|TRBD2|16|few|TRBV5-4
CASSLRLAGGADTQYF
TGTGCCAGCAGCTTGCGGCTAGCGGGAGGTGCAGATACGCAGTATTTT
>TRBJ1-5|.|14|.|TRBV3-1
CASSPQGTNQPQHF
TGTGCCAGCAGCCCTCAGGGGACGAATCAGCCCCAGCATTTT
>TRBJ1-1|.|13|few|TRBV20-1
CSARQGRMTEAFF
TGCAGTGCTAGACAGGGGCGAATGACTGAAGCTTTCTTT
>TRBJ2-3|TRBD1|16|.|TRBV27
CASSPTGGFGTDTQYF
TGTGCCAGCAGTCCCACAGGGGGCTTCGGCACAGATACGCAGTATTTT
>TRBJ2-3|TRBD1|15|few|TRBV5-1
CASSLWTGKTDTQYF
TGCGCCAGCAGCTTATGGACAGGGAAGACAGATACGCAGTATTTT
>TRBJ2-7|TRBD1|12|few|TRBV20-1
CSARQGVYEQYF
TGCAGTGCAAGACAGGGGGTCTACGAGCAGTACTTC
>TRBJ2-7|.|14|few|TRBV28
CASRWGSPSYEQYF
TGTGCCAGCAGGTGGGGCAGCCCCTCCTACGAGCAGTACTTC
>TRBJ2-7|TRBD2|13|.|TRBV7-2
CASSKSSSGSKDF
TGTGCCAGCAGCAAATCTTCGAGCGGGAGCAAGGACTTC